Listed here are 5 T cell receptor beta chains from one sample, sequenced in a study of blood T cell repertoires in COVID-19 (dated by TCRdb to the early 2020s). The library was made by the immunoSEQ multiplex PCR assay. Imported from immuneACCESS, the table was reduced by TCRdb to in-frame sequences with V and J called. These copies leave out some clones; in studies compared against another copy, an unresolved V gene accounts for under half, and the cause of the remainder is not known. The sample has 150,000 to 200,000 clones on record, roughly 82% of them singletons. In total, the top ten clones hold about 5% of the sample. Input material: PBMCs or T cells enriched from blood (not recorded which). The receptors stem from a woman aged 55-75 years with acute COVID-19.

V usage is TRBV10-1 and J usage is TRBJ2-5; no definite D call. The CDR3 length is 14 residues. The V end lost 0 bases, the J end lost 2 bases, and 7 bases lay between the germline ends. Germline CDR1 and CDR2: WNHNN and SYGVQD (reference sequence). The CDR3, as DNA: TGCGCCAGCAGTGAGTCGGTGGAGCAAGAGACCCAGTACTTC. Its protein is CASSESVEQETQYF.

The rearrangement uses TRBV30 and TRBJ2-3; D is perhaps TRBD1 (6 bases). CDR1 GTSNPN and CDR2 SVGIG come from the germline V gene (reference sequence). This CDR3 has 14 amino acids. Trimming cost V 2 bases and J 0 bases, with 9 bases left between them. CDR3 DNA sequence: TGTGCCTGGAGTCGGACAGCTAGCACAGATACGCAGTATTTT. Encoded protein: CAWSRTASTDTQYF.

The V and J genes are TRBV4-3 and TRBJ2-1, with D unresolved. This CDR3 spans 11 amino acids. The V end lost 3 bases, the J end lost 7 bases, and 4 bases lay between the germline ends. The V gene's germline CDR1 is LGHNA and CDR2 YSLEER. CDR3 bases: TGCGCCAGCAGCCACGGTAATGAGCAGTTCTTC. This encodes CASSHGNEQFF.

The V and J genes are TRBV3-1 (or the pseudogene TRBV3-2) and TRBJ2-7; tentatively, D is TRBD2 (6 bases). V was cut by 0 bases and J by 5 bases, with 14 bases left in between. Germline values: CDR1 LGHDT, CDR2 YNNKEL (reference sequence). The CDR3 contains 15 residues. DNA of the CDR3: TGTGCCAGCAGCCAAGAAGACTGGCGGAGGGACGAGCAGTACGTC. Amino acids: CASSQEDWRRDEQYV.

The rearrangement joins TRBV18 to TRBJ2-5; 7 nucleotides match TRBD2. CDR3 length: 14 amino acids. Germline V gives CDR1 KGHSH, CDR2 LQKENI. The J segment lost 2 bases and the V segment lost 4 bases, leaving 4 bases of the junction unmatched. CDR3 nucleotides: TGTGCCAGCTCACTCGGGACTACACAAGAGACCCAGTACTTC. The encoded protein is CASSLGTTQETQYF.